These T cell receptor beta chains were read from a single sample in a study of T cell changes during pregnancy in multiple sclerosis. The data were produced by immunoSEQ multiplex PCR, yet TCRdb's version contains in-frame clones alone and is incomplete. Here the sample spans approximately 69,000 clones, about 91% being singletons. Material: CD4+ T cells from peripheral blood mononuclear cells, obtained in the third trimester of pregnancy. These TCRs come from a female donor in good health, enrolled as a control in a pregnancy study. Each CDR3 is given with its conserved first and last residue. Each record gives: D gene, clone size, J gene, V gene, CDR3 DNA, CDR3 protein. D genes are given only for firm matches. The size of a clone is reported for some rows only, either as once, few or many, or as a class for expanded clones.

d_call: TRBD1
clone_size: few
j_call: TRBJ1-1
v_call: TRBV5-1
cdr3_nt: TGCGCCAGCAGCCGCGGACAGGTGAACACTGAAGCTTTCTTT
cdr3_aa: CASSRGQVNTEAFF

d_call: TRBD1
clone_size: -
j_call: TRBJ2-1
v_call: TRBV30
cdr3_nt: TGTGCCTGGAGTGACAGGGGGAAACTTAACAATGAGCAGTTCTTC
cdr3_aa: CAWSDRGKLNNEQFF

d_call: TRBD1
clone_size: once
j_call: TRBJ2-5
v_call: TRBV5-1
cdr3_nt: TGCGCCAGCAGCGCTAGCACCGGGACAGGGGAAGAGACCCAGTACTTC
cdr3_aa: CASSASTGTGEETQYF

d_call: -
clone_size: -
j_call: TRBJ2-1
v_call: TRBV19
cdr3_nt: TGTGCCAGTAGCCTTAGCTTGAACTACAATGAGCAGTTCTTC
cdr3_aa: CASSLSLNYNEQFF

d_call: TRBD1
clone_size: -
j_call: TRBJ2-7
v_call: TRBV5-4
cdr3_nt: TGTGCCAGCAGTTCTAGGACAGGGTCCTTCGAGCAGTACTTC
cdr3_aa: CASSSRTGSFEQYF

d_call: TRBD1
clone_size: -
j_call: TRBJ2-2
v_call: TRBV9
cdr3_nt: TGTGCCAGCAGCGTAGCACAGGGGGAACTCGGGGAGCTGTTTTTT
cdr3_aa: CASSVAQGELGELFF

d_call: TRBD1
clone_size: -
j_call: TRBJ2-1
v_call: TRBV5-6
cdr3_nt: TGTGCCAGCAGCTTGGAACAGGGGAAACACAATGAGCAGTTCTTC
cdr3_aa: CASSLEQGKHNEQFF

d_call: -
clone_size: -
j_call: TRBJ1-2
v_call: TRBV30
cdr3_nt: TGTGCCTGGAGTTCGGGTGGCTACACCTTC
cdr3_aa: CAWSSGGYTF

d_call: -
clone_size: -
j_call: TRBJ1-2
v_call: TRBV4-1
cdr3_nt: TGCGCCAGCAGCCAAGAACAACCCTTACGTGGCTACACCTTC
cdr3_aa: CASSQEQPLRGYTF

d_call: -
clone_size: -
j_call: TRBJ1-1
v_call: TRBV7-2
cdr3_nt: TGTGCCAGCAGCCCAGGTCGGAACACTGAAGCTTTCTTT
cdr3_aa: CASSPGRNTEAFF

d_call: TRBD1
clone_size: -
j_call: TRBJ1-6
v_call: TRBV4-1
cdr3_nt: TGCGCCAGCAGCCAAGATGCAGGGACAGGGATCCTTCAACGGTCACCCCTCCACTTT
cdr3_aa: CASSQDAGTGILQRSPLHF

d_call: -
clone_size: -
j_call: TRBJ2-2
v_call: TRBV11-2
cdr3_nt: TGTGCCAGCAGCTTAGATCTTCCGGGTCGCACCGGGGAGCTGTTTTTT
cdr3_aa: CASSLDLPGRTGELFF

d_call: TRBD2
clone_size: -
j_call: TRBJ2-2
v_call: TRBV7-9
cdr3_nt: TGTGCCAGCAGCTCAGAGCGGGGGTCGGTCGGGGAGCTGTTTTTT
cdr3_aa: CASSSERGSVGELFF

d_call: -
clone_size: -
j_call: TRBJ1-1
v_call: TRBV6-5
cdr3_nt: TGTGCCAGCAGTTACCGGCAGGGAGAAGCTTTCTTT
cdr3_aa: CASSYRQGEAFF

d_call: TRBD1
clone_size: -
j_call: TRBJ2-3
v_call: TRBV2
cdr3_nt: TGTGCCAGCACCCCACCGGGACAGCGCACAGATACGCAGTATTTT
cdr3_aa: CASTPPGQRTDTQYF

d_call: -
clone_size: -
j_call: TRBJ1-2
v_call: TRBV30
cdr3_nt: TGTGCCAAGCGACAGAATTATGGCTACACCTTC
cdr3_aa: CAKRQNYGYTF

d_call: -
clone_size: -
j_call: TRBJ1-5
v_call: TRBV30
cdr3_nt: TGTGCCTGGAGTGTTTTTTCGAGCAATCAGCCCCAGCATTTT
cdr3_aa: CAWSVFSSNQPQHF

d_call: -
clone_size: -
j_call: TRBJ1-4
v_call: TRBV30
cdr3_nt: TGTGCCTGGAGTGTATCGGGTGTGCGTGAAAAACTGTTTTTT
cdr3_aa: CAWSVSGVREKLFF

d_call: -
clone_size: -
j_call: TRBJ2-5
v_call: TRBV9
cdr3_nt: TGTGCCAGCAGCGTAGCTGCAGGGTGGTCCCAAGAGACCCAGTACTTC
cdr3_aa: CASSVAAGWSQETQYF

d_call: TRBD1
clone_size: -
j_call: TRBJ1-3
v_call: TRBV30
cdr3_nt: TGTGCCTGGAGTGACAGGGGAAGAACCATATATTTT
cdr3_aa: CAWSDRGRTIYF

d_call: -
clone_size: -
j_call: TRBJ1-3
v_call: TRBV14
cdr3_nt: TGTGCCAGCAGCCCTCTGGGCCCTGGAAACACCATATATTTT
cdr3_aa: CASSPLGPGNTIYF

d_call: TRBD1
clone_size: few
j_call: TRBJ1-6
v_call: TRBV30
cdr3_nt: TGTGCCGGGAACAGGGGTTATAATTCACCCCTCCACTTT
cdr3_aa: CAGNRGYNSPLHF

d_call: -
clone_size: -
j_call: TRBJ1-3
v_call: TRBV4-3
cdr3_nt: TGCGCCAGCAGCCAAGATCCGTGGACAGCAAGAAACACCATATATTTT
cdr3_aa: CASSQDPWTARNTIYF

d_call: -
clone_size: -
j_call: TRBJ1-2
v_call: TRBV29-1
cdr3_nt: TGCAGCTCCACGACAGGAACTAACTATGGCTACACCTTC
cdr3_aa: CSSTTGTNYGYTF

d_call: TRBD1
clone_size: -
j_call: TRBJ1-2
v_call: TRBV2
cdr3_nt: TGTGCCAGCAGTATACGGGACAGTCAATATGGCTACACCTTC
cdr3_aa: CASSIRDSQYGYTF

d_call: TRBD2
clone_size: once
j_call: TRBJ2-7
v_call: TRBV7-3
cdr3_nt: TGTGCCAGCAGCCCTCGGGGGGGAGCCTACGAGCAGTACTTC
cdr3_aa: CASSPRGGAYEQYF

d_call: -
clone_size: -
j_call: TRBJ1-3
v_call: TRBV7-2
cdr3_nt: TGTGCCAGCAGCAGCCCCTCTAGTTGGAATTTT
cdr3_aa: CASSSPSSWNF

d_call: TRBD2
clone_size: -
j_call: TRBJ2-1
v_call: TRBV4-2
cdr3_nt: TGTGCCAGCAGCCAAGGACTAGCGGGCCACAATGAGCAGTTCTTC
cdr3_aa: CASSQGLAGHNEQFF

d_call: TRBD2
clone_size: -
j_call: TRBJ2-3
v_call: TRBV6-4
cdr3_nt: TGTGCCAGCAGTGACTCGTCTAGCGGGGGGACAGATACGCAGTATTTT
cdr3_aa: CASSDSSSGGTDTQYF

d_call: -
clone_size: -
j_call: TRBJ1-1
v_call: TRBV7-2
cdr3_nt: TGTGCCAGCAGCGCGACCGGGACAAAGAACACTGAAGCTTTCTTT
cdr3_aa: CASSATGTKNTEAFF

d_call: -
clone_size: -
j_call: TRBJ1-4
v_call: TRBV4-2
cdr3_nt: TGTGCCAGCAGCCAAGAGGGAGGGAAGGGAGGACTGTTTTTT
cdr3_aa: CASSQEGGKGGLFF

d_call: -
clone_size: -
j_call: TRBJ2-3
v_call: TRBV13
cdr3_nt: TGTGCCAGTACCAAGGGGCGGGCGGGGTTGTCAGATACGCAGTATTTT
cdr3_aa: CASTKGRAGLSDTQYF

d_call: -
clone_size: -
j_call: TRBJ2-7
v_call: TRBV7-3
cdr3_nt: TGTGCCAGCAGCTTCTCATTCGGGGACGAGCAGTACTTC
cdr3_aa: CASSFSFGDEQYF

d_call: -
clone_size: -
j_call: TRBJ1-6
v_call: TRBV27
cdr3_nt: TGTGCCAGCAGTTCCTCGGACTTAAATAATTCACCCCTCCACTTT
cdr3_aa: CASSSSDLNNSPLHF

d_call: TRBD1
clone_size: -
j_call: TRBJ1-1
v_call: TRBV30
cdr3_nt: TGTGCCTGGGGACAGGGGGCAGCTTTCTTT
cdr3_aa: CAWGQGAAFF

d_call: TRBD1
clone_size: -
j_call: TRBJ1-2
v_call: TRBV7-2
cdr3_nt: TGTGCCAGCAGCAGCAGGACAGGGCGAGGCTACACCTTC
cdr3_aa: CASSSRTGRGYTF

d_call: -
clone_size: -
j_call: TRBJ2-7
v_call: TRBV27
cdr3_nt: TGTGCCAGCAGTTTACTAGTCACCCCCTACGAGCAGTACTTC
cdr3_aa: CASSLLVTPYEQYF

d_call: TRBD2
clone_size: once
j_call: TRBJ2-5
v_call: TRBV7-2
cdr3_nt: TGTGCCGGGCACCTAGCGGGGAAAGAGACCCAGTACTTC
cdr3_aa: CAGHLAGKETQYF

d_call: TRBD1
clone_size: -
j_call: TRBJ1-1
v_call: TRBV11-3
cdr3_nt: TGTGCCAGCAGGGACAGGATGAACACTGAAGCTTTCTTT
cdr3_aa: CASRDRMNTEAFF

d_call: -
clone_size: -
j_call: TRBJ1-6
v_call: TRBV5-4
cdr3_nt: TGTGCCAGCAGCTTGGTGGGGCAGGGCCGCTCACCCCTCCACTTT
cdr3_aa: CASSLVGQGRSPLHF

d_call: -
clone_size: -
j_call: TRBJ1-3
v_call: TRBV18
cdr3_nt: TGTGCCAGCTCACCCGGCGGCATTCGCTCTGGAAACACCATATATTTT
cdr3_aa: CASSPGGIRSGNTIYF

d_call: TRBD1
clone_size: -
j_call: TRBJ1-1
v_call: TRBV7-2
cdr3_nt: TGTGCCAGCAGCTTTGGACAGGGCCTTTGGGCTGAAGCTTTCTTT
cdr3_aa: CASSFGQGLWAEAFF

d_call: -
clone_size: -
j_call: TRBJ1-2
v_call: TRBV29-1
cdr3_nt: TGCAGCGTTGAGCCAGCCCTCAGGGTCTATGGCTACACCTTC
cdr3_aa: CSVEPALRVYGYTF

d_call: TRBD1
clone_size: -
j_call: TRBJ1-1
v_call: TRBV6-6
cdr3_nt: TGTGCCAGCAGTTACAAACAGGGGCAAAACACTGAAGCTTTCTTT
cdr3_aa: CASSYKQGQNTEAFF

d_call: TRBD2
clone_size: -
j_call: TRBJ2-1
v_call: TRBV19
cdr3_nt: TGTGCCAGTAGGTCCCTAGCGGGGGAGCAGTTCTTC
cdr3_aa: CASRSLAGEQFF

d_call: -
clone_size: -
j_call: TRBJ1-2
v_call: TRBV19
cdr3_nt: TGTGCCAGTATCGCAGGGAAGGGTTATGGCTACACCTTC
cdr3_aa: CASIAGKGYGYTF

d_call: TRBD1
clone_size: -
j_call: TRBJ1-2
v_call: TRBV7-2
cdr3_nt: TGTGCCAGCAGCACCCGGACAGGGGGCTATGGCTACACCTTC
cdr3_aa: CASSTRTGGYGYTF

d_call: TRBD1
clone_size: -
j_call: TRBJ1-1
v_call: TRBV29-1
cdr3_nt: TGCAGCGTCCTAAGACAGGGGAACGCTGAAGCTTTCTTT
cdr3_aa: CSVLRQGNAEAFF

d_call: -
clone_size: once
j_call: TRBJ2-7
v_call: TRBV14
cdr3_nt: TGTGCCAGCAGCCAAGATCCAGGGCACTCCTACGAGCAGTACTTC
cdr3_aa: CASSQDPGHSYEQYF

d_call: TRBD1
clone_size: -
j_call: TRBJ2-7
v_call: TRBV19
cdr3_nt: TGTGCCAGTAGTATTGGCCAGGGGGCGCGCGAGCAGTACTTC
cdr3_aa: CASSIGQGAREQYF

d_call: TRBD2
clone_size: -
j_call: TRBJ2-1
v_call: TRBV10-3
cdr3_nt: TGTGCCATCAGGTCTGACTCTAGCGGGGAGATATACAATGAGCAGTTCTTC
cdr3_aa: CAIRSDSSGEIYNEQFF